Below are 15 T cell receptor beta chains sequenced from a single sample in a study of T-cell memory formation after mild COVID-19. Using its own MiXCR run on the 5' RACE reads, TCRdb lists one record per CDR3 protein. The sample records hundreds of thousands of distinct CDR3 sequences, just over 20% being singletons. Sequencing input: PBMCs or a T cell subset sorted from them (not recorded which). Receptors originate from an adult woman who had mild COVID-19 (a few samples of this study predate the infection). Cell type and time point are not known.

This clonotype has more than one count but fewer than ten. This rearrangement joins TRBV5-1 to TRBJ2-7; D not resolved. The CDR3 covers 15 residues. Germline V lookup: CDR1 SGHRS, CDR2 YFSETQ. V lost 0 bases and J 0 bases, leaving 10 bases between the germline ends. The CDR3 sequence is CASSLGQSNSYEQYF. DNA of the CDR3: TGCGCCAGCAGCTTGGGCCAGTCAAACTCCTACGAGCAGTACTTC.

The J gene is TRBJ2-3, the V gene TRBV5-1; TRBD2 might be the D (8 bases). Germline loops: CDR1 SGHRS, CDR2 YFSETQ. This CDR3 is built from 18 residues. Trimming cost V 3 bases and J 0 bases, with 20 bases left between them. The CDR3 protein is CASSSTGTRGGSTDTQYF. In DNA form, the CDR3 reads TGCGCCAGCAGCTCCACCGGGACTAGAGGGGGCAGCACAGATACGCAGTATTTT.

The CDR3: CASNTQIAGIYNEQFF. CDR3 nucleotide sequence: TGTGCCAGCAACACCCAGATAGCGGGGATCTACAATGAGCAGTTCTTC. V and J are TRBV7-9 and TRBJ2-1, with 8 bases lining up with TRBD2. The CDR3 has 16 residues. Losses at the gene ends were 7 bases for V and 3 bases for J; bases not matched to a gene: 11. The germline V gene encodes CDR1 SEHNR and CDR2 FQNEAQ (reference sequence).

This clonotype was found a few times. V usage is TRBV10-3 and J usage is TRBJ2-3; a possible D gene is TRBD2 (6 bases). In germline, CDR1 is ENHRY, CDR2 SYGVKD. V was trimmed by 4 bases and J by 3 bases, leaving 14 bases between them. The CDR3 has 15 amino acids. CDR3 in amino acids: CAISGSGRGTDTQYF. In nucleotides, the CDR3 is TGTGCCATCAGTGGTAGCGGCCGGGGGACAGATACGCAGTATTTT.

The V and J genes are TRBV7-9 and TRBJ2-3, with TRBD2 matching over 10 bases. CDR3 length: 16 amino acids. J lost 1 base, V lost 5 bases, and 6 bases had no gene match. The V gene's germline CDR1 is SEHNR and CDR2 FQNEAQ (reference sequence). CDR3 amino acids: CASSPGTSARTDTQYF. The CDR3 DNA follows: TGTGCCAGCAGCCCCGGGACTAGCGCCCGCACAGATACGCAGTATTTT.

This chain joins TRBV27 and TRBJ2-7; the D is unclear. The length of the CDR3 is 13 residues. Germline V gene data show CDR1 as MNHEY and CDR2 as SMNVEV (reference sequence). Trimming stripped 4 bases from V and 4 bases from J, with 11 bases between. The CDR3 coding sequence is TGTGCCAGCAGTTCCACTCATACGTACGAGCAGTACTTC. Protein product: CASSSTHTYEQYF.

V usage is TRBV11-1 and J usage is TRBJ2-7; TRBD1 might be the D (5 bases). Trimming shortened V by 7 bases and J by 6 bases, and 16 bases separated the two germline ends. The CDR3 is 13 amino acids. Germline lookup yields CDR1 SGHAT and CDR2 FQDESV (reference sequence). The CDR3, as DNA: TGTGCCAGCAACCTAGGGGCGTCGGGCGAGCAGTACTTC. The encoded protein is CASNLGASGEQYF.

There are a few counts of this clonotype. The chain links TRBV19 to TRBJ1-1; 7 nucleotides match TRBD1. Germline V gene data show CDR1 as LNHDA and CDR2 as SQIVND (reference sequence). V trimming: 9 bases; J trimming: 6 bases; junction bases outside the gene matches: 7. CDR3 length: 12 amino acids. DNA of the CDR3: TGTGCCAGCGTTACAGGGGTCGCTGAAGCTTTCTTT. Translation gives CASVTGVAEAFF.

The rearrangement joins TRBV6-6 to TRBJ1-4; 7 nucleotides agree with TRBD1. The V gene end was trimmed by 7 bases and the J gene end by 3 bases; junction bases not matched to a gene: 8. CDR1 is MNHNY and CDR2 is SVGAGI in the germline V gene (reference sequence). The CDR3 consists of 15 residues. The DNA for the CDR3 is TGTGCCAGCAACGAGGGGGCTACGGCTAATGAAAAACTGTTTTTT. Protein sequence: CASNEGATANEKLFF.

The chain employs TRBV5-1 and TRBJ2-4; D unresolved. V lost 3 bases and J lost 7, with 14 bases in between. This CDR3 has 14 residues. Germline CDR1 is SGHRS and CDR2 is YFSETQ. CDR3 DNA: TGCGCCAGCAGCTCCCTTGGCCAAGGGAACATTCAGTACTTC. Protein sequence: CASSSLGQGNIQYF.

This chain joins TRBV6-1 and TRBJ2-1; 7 bases line up with TRBD2. The CDR3 spans 15 residues. Germline CDR1 and CDR2: MNHNS and SASEGT. With V trimmed by 6 bases and J by 9 bases, 14 bases remained unmatched. The CDR3 DNA reads as TGTGCCAGCAGACAATTAGCGGGTCCCGTCATTGAGCAGTTCTTC. The encoded protein is CASRQLAGPVIEQFF.

In this sample, this clonotype turned up a few times. Here the CDR3 reads CASSPGPRYTYGYTF. The CDR3 DNA follows: TGTGCCAGCAGCCCGGGACCGCGATACACCTATGGCTACACCTTC. The chain couples TRBV3-1 to TRBJ1-2; perhaps TRBD1 as D (5 bases). Trimming took off 4 bases at V and 4 bases at J, with 16 bases between the two ends. CDR3 size: 15 residues. Germline loops: CDR1 LGHDT, CDR2 YNNKEL (reference sequence). Full variable domain (outside the CDR3, taken from reference TRBV3-1 and TRBJ1-2): DTAVSQTPKYLVTQMGNDKSIKCEQNLGHDTMYWYKQDSKKFLKIMFSYNNKELIINETVPNRFSPKSPDKAHLNLHINSLELGDSAVYFCASSPGPRYTYGYTFGSGTRLTVV.

There are a few counts of this clonotype. The chain employs TRBV9 and TRBJ1-2; D ambiguous. The ends were cut back, 0 bases at V and 4 bases at J, with 13 bases in the middle. This CDR3 has 15 amino acids. Germline CDR1 SGDLS, CDR2 YYNGEE. DNA of the CDR3: TGTGCCAGCAGCGTAGGTTCCACGCCGAGCTATGGCTACACCTTC. It yields the protein CASSVGSTPSYGYTF.

J is TRBJ1-6 and V is TRBV15, with TRBD1 identical over 8 bases. The CDR3 spans 17 residues. Germline lookup yields CDR1 LNHNV and CDR2 YYDKDF (reference sequence). Trimming cost V 5 bases and J 13 bases; bases outside gene matches: 19. The CDR3 DNA reads TGTGCCACCAGCGGCTTCTCGCTGGGACAGGTCGTTTCTCCCCTCCACTTT. Translation: CATSGFSLGQVVSPLHF.

This clonotype came up a few times. The CDR3 bases are TGTGCCAGCAGTCCGACAGGATTCTACGAGCAGTACTTC. Protein sequence: CASSPTGFYEQYF. The chain recombines TRBV12-3 or TRBV12-4 with TRBJ2-7, with D perhaps matching TRBD1 (6 bases). Trimming left V 5 bases short and J 3 bases short, with 11 bases between. The CDR3 has 13 amino acids.